Listed below are T cell receptor beta chains from one sample, sequenced in a study of blood T cells in healthy people across ages. TCRdb re-called the 5' RACE reads through MiXCR, storing one row per CDR3 protein. The sample yields about 1.8 million distinct CDR3 sequences, around 48% seen once. Sequenced material: blood. Receptor source: a middle-aged woman in good health. CDR3s include the opening cysteine and the closing phenylalanine or tryptophan. D genes are given only for firm matches. Only part of the rows carry a size: once, few, many, or a class if the clone is expanded.

j_gene,v_gene,abundance,d_gene,CDR3nt,CDR3aa
TRBJ1-2,TRBV6-5,.,.,TGTGCCAGCAGTCCTTATGAGGGGCCGAGCTATGGCTACACCTTC,CASSPYEGPSYGYTF
TRBJ1-2,TRBV14,.,.,TGTGCCGGCAGCCAAGATCGGGGGACTAACTATGGCTACACCTTC,CAGSQDRGTNYGYTF
TRBJ1-2,TRBV25-1,.,.,TGTGCCAGCAGTGTCGAGGGCAGGGGCGGCTACACCTTC,CASSVEGRGGYTF
TRBJ2-3,TRBV3-1,once,TRBD2,TGTGCCAGCAGCGACCTTAGCGGGGGGCGGGATACGCAGTATTTT,CASSDLSGGRDTQYF
TRBJ2-4,TRBV10-2,.,TRBD2,TGCGCCAGCAGTGATACTAGCGGGGGGGAGGCGTACTTC,CASSDTSGGEAYF
TRBJ2-1,TRBV21-1,.,.,TGTGCCAGCTTTCGGTCCAGCGGGGGGCCCTTGAATGAGCAGTTCTTC,CASFRSSGGPLNEQFF
TRBJ1-2,TRBV20-1,few,TRBD1,TGCAGTGCTAGAGGACACAGGGGAAACTATGGCTACACCTTC,CSARGHRGNYGYTF
TRBJ2-5,TRBV6-2/TRBV6-3,many,TRBD2,TGTGCCAGCAGTTACACGGGACTAGCAGTAGAGACCCAGTACTTC,CASSYTGLAVETQYF
TRBJ2-7,TRBV6-5,.,TRBD2,TGTGCCAGCGGCTCTCGGACCAGCGGGGTCTCCGAGCAGTACTTC,CASGSRTSGVSEQYF
TRBJ2-7,TRBV29-1,few,.,TGCAGCGTGGGGGAAGGAACCGAGCAGTACTTC,CSVGEGTEQYF
TRBJ2-6,TRBV4-3,few,TRBD1,TGCGCCAGCAGCCAAAGACAGGGTCCCCAAGCTGGGGCCAACGTCCTGACTTTC,CASSQRQGPQAGANVLTF
TRBJ2-4,TRBV12-3/TRBV12-4,.,TRBD1,TGTGCCAGCAGTTTAGATCGGACAGGGGGATCCAAAAACATTCAGTACTTC,CASSLDRTGGSKNIQYF
TRBJ2-1,TRBV13,.,.,TGTGCCAGCAGCTGGGCCGGGAATGAGCAGTTCTTC,CASSWAGNEQFF
TRBJ1-1,TRBV3-1,.,TRBD1,TGTGCCAGCAGCCAGGTGACAGGGCGGGACACTGAAGCTTTCTTT,CASSQVTGRDTEAFF
TRBJ2-5,TRBV7-2,.,.,TGTGCCAGCAGCTTGTGGAGGGATGGAGAGACCCAGTACTTC,CASSLWRDGETQYF
TRBJ2-1,TRBV2,few,TRBD1,TGTGCCAGCCGGGACAGGAGCTCCTACAATGAGCAGTTCTTC,CASRDRSSYNEQFF
TRBJ2-5,TRBV6-1,.,.,TGTGCCAGCAGTGACCCTCCGGGGCCCCAGTACTTC,CASSDPPGPQYF
TRBJ2-1,TRBV6-5,.,.,TGTGCCAGCAGTTACGGGGGGAGGTCTGAGCAGTTCTTC,CASSYGGRSEQFF
TRBJ2-1,TRBV27,.,TRBD2,TGTGCCAGCAGTTCAGGACTAGCGGGGGTGAGCTCCTACAATGAGCAGTTCTTC,CASSSGLAGVSSYNEQFF
TRBJ1-2,TRBV28,.,.,TGTGCCAGCAGATGGAAAAACTATGGCTACACCTTC,CASRWKNYGYTF
TRBJ2-7,TRBV6-5,.,TRBD1,TGTGCCAGCAAAGGACAGGATAAACTCCACGAGCAGTACTTC,CASKGQDKLHEQYF
TRBJ2-1,TRBV7-3,.,.,TGTGCCAGCAGCGTGACAGGCCCCTACAATGAGCAGTTCTTC,CASSVTGPYNEQFF
TRBJ2-1,TRBV12-3/TRBV12-4,few,TRBD2,TGTGCCAGCACCAAAATCAGTGCCGGGACTAGCGGGGGGAGGAATGAGCAGTTCTTC,CASTKISAGTSGGRNEQFF
TRBJ2-3,TRBV6-2/TRBV6-3,.,.,TGTGCCAGCAGTTCCAGCCACCGGGGGACAGATACGCAGTATTTT,CASSSSHRGTDTQYF
TRBJ2-1,TRBV10-3,.,.,TGTGCCATCAGTGAGTCGAGTAACCGGGACTCCTACAATGAGCAGTTCTTC,CAISESSNRDSYNEQFF
TRBJ2-3,TRBV10-3,.,TRBD2,TGTGCCATCAGTGGGAAGCGGGGGAGCACAGATACGCAGTATTTT,CAISGKRGSTDTQYF
TRBJ2-3,TRBV3-1,.,TRBD2,TGTGCCAGCAGCCGCCGGGGACTAGCGGGAGGCGCAGATACGCAGTATTTT,CASSRRGLAGGADTQYF
TRBJ2-5,TRBV7-6,once,.,TGTGCCAGCAGCTCCCGGGGGCAGTACCCGACCGCAGTCCAAGAGACCCAGTACTTC,CASSSRGQYPTAVQETQYF
TRBJ2-7,TRBV6-6,few,TRBD1,TGTGCCAGCAGTCACAATACAGGGGGCGAGCAGTACTTC,CASSHNTGGEQYF
TRBJ1-2,TRBV13,.,.,TGTGCCAGCAGCCAGGCCGGGGGGCAGGACTATGGCTACACCTTC,CASSQAGGQDYGYTF
TRBJ2-3,TRBV24-1,.,TRBD2,TGTGCCACCAGTGATATGATTAGCGGGGGAACCACAGATACGCAGTATTTT,CATSDMISGGTTDTQYF
TRBJ2-5,TRBV12-5,few,TRBD1,TGTGCTAGTGCTCATACAGGGGGAGAGACCCAGTACTTC,CASAHTGGETQYF
TRBJ1-2,TRBV6-6,.,.,TGTGCCAGCAGTTACCATTCGTATGACTACACCTTC,CASSYHSYDYTF
TRBJ2-3,TRBV4-1,few,TRBD1,TGCGCCAGCAGCCAAGATCCAGGGGGCGATGATACGCAGTATTTT,CASSQDPGGDDTQYF
TRBJ2-5,TRBV28,few,TRBD1,TGTGCCAGCAGTTCGGGACAGGGGGATTGGGGAGAGACCCAGTACTTC,CASSSGQGDWGETQYF
TRBJ2-3,TRBV7-3,.,TRBD2,TGTGCCAGCGGCTCCGGACTAGCGGGATACACAGATACGCAGTATTTT,CASGSGLAGYTDTQYF
TRBJ1-1,TRBV7-2,.,.,TGTGCCAGCAGCATCCCGGGCCTCGGGCTTAACACTGAAGCTTTCTTT,CASSIPGLGLNTEAFF
TRBJ1-2,TRBV12-3/TRBV12-4,.,TRBD1,TGTGCCAGCACCCTGACAGGGATCGGCTATGGCTACACCTTC,CASTLTGIGYGYTF
TRBJ2-1,TRBV27,.,TRBD1,TGTGCCAGCAGTTCCACAGGGGGTTATTACAATGAGCAGTTCTTC,CASSSTGGYYNEQFF
TRBJ2-1,TRBV28,.,.,TGTGCCAGCAGTGCCCCCCGTTGGGACAATGAGCAGTTCTTC,CASSAPRWDNEQFF
TRBJ1-2,TRBV6-5,.,TRBD1,TGTGCCAGCAGTTACTCAGGCAGGGGGAGTTATGGCTACACCTTC,CASSYSGRGSYGYTF
TRBJ1-1,TRBV20-1,.,TRBD1,TGCAGTGCTAGAGAACTCGGGACAGGGAAGAACACTGAAGCTTTCTTT,CSARELGTGKNTEAFF
TRBJ1-5,TRBV28,once,.,TGTGCCAGCAGTTTAATTCCGGTGGGAAATCAGCCCCAGCATTTT,CASSLIPVGNQPQHF
TRBJ2-5,TRBV7-8,.,TRBD2,TGTGCCAGCAGCGAGTTCCCGGGACTATCAGCGGAGACCCAGTACTTC,CASSEFPGLSAETQYF
TRBJ2-7,TRBV27,.,.,TGTGCCAGCAGTGCGGGCAGGGAACATGGGCTGGGCAACGAGCAGTACTTC,CASSAGREHGLGNEQYF
TRBJ1-4,TRBV6-5,.,.,TGTGCCAGCAGCAACAACAGGGAAGAGCTGTTTTTT,CASSNNREELFF
TRBJ2-7,TRBV20-1,few,TRBD1,TGCAGTGCTAGGGGTAAACCGGGACAGGGCCTTTACGAGCAGTACTTC,CSARGKPGQGLYEQYF
TRBJ2-3,TRBV25-1,few,.,TGTGCCAGCAGTGAATCAACTCATCAAGAGTCGCAGTATTTT,CASSESTHQESQYF
TRBJ1-2,TRBV20-1,.,.,TGCAGTGCTAGGGCAGCGGGCCCTAACTATGGCTACACCTTC,CSARAAGPNYGYTF
TRBJ2-7,TRBV25-1,once,.,TGTGCCAGCAGTGAAGAGAGGGACTCCTACGAGCAGTACTTC,CASSEERDSYEQYF
TRBJ1-1,TRBV20-1,.,.,TGCAGTGCTAGTCTTCCTGGCCGACCTGAAGCTTTCTTT,CSASLPGRPEAFF
TRBJ2-1,TRBV7-8,.,TRBD2,TGTGCCAGCAGCCCGGGGGGACTGATCTACAATGAGCAGTTCTTC,CASSPGGLIYNEQFF
TRBJ1-2,TRBV5-6,few,.,TGTGCCAGCCAGTCCAGGGGCGCCCGGCATGGCTACACCTTC,CASQSRGARHGYTF
TRBJ2-5,TRBV28,many,TRBD1,TGTGCCAGCAGCGGTACAGGGGTAGAGACCCAGTACTTC,CASSGTGVETQYF
TRBJ2-7,TRBV28,.,.,TGTGCCAGCCTCAGGGGCGGCTCCACCTACGAGCAGTACTTC,CASLRGGSTYEQYF
TRBJ2-4,TRBV5-1,.,.,TGCGCCAGCACCTGGGGAAACATTCAGTACTTC,CASTWGNIQYF
TRBJ2-3,TRBV6-4,few,TRBD2,TGTGCCAGCAGCCGGACTAGCGGGGGGGCGCGTCAGTCAGATACGCAGTATTTT,CASSRTSGGARQSDTQYF
TRBJ2-7,TRBV4-1,few,.,TGCGCCAGCAGCCAAGGTATTCGGGGGAACGAGCAGTACTTC,CASSQGIRGNEQYF
TRBJ2-1,TRBV18,.,.,TGTGCCAGCTCACCACCTAGTCACAGTGAGCAGTTCTTC,CASSPPSHSEQFF